This T cell receptor beta chain was retrieved from a study of T cell responses to AZD1222 COVID-19 vaccine (dated by TCRdb to the early 2020s). For the wider study: AZD1222 recipients given second doses at about 4 weeks or at about 12 weeks were pooled, since spike-specific TCR depth and breadth were not found to differ between the two schedules. A total of just over 230 trial participants underwent TCR sequencing, of whom 207 had received two doses of AZD1222 and about 26 had received two doses of the MenACWY control vaccine. Trial participants were enrolled by age into 18-55, 56-69 and 70-plus year subgroups, with around 140, 26 and 57 TCR-sequenced participants respectively. Results and caveats for the whole study, not just this receptor: Only 5 to 7 AZD1222 recipients were SARS-CoV-2 seropositive at baseline, limiting conclusions about previously exposed vaccinees. Epitopes outside the regions mutated in the B.1.351 and B.1.1.7 variants were reportedly recognized by nearly half of the unique spike-specific TCRs. Most participants were white British and females outnumbered males, and the authors suggested that clonal diversity may have been underestimated. CD4 TCRs associated with the vaccine covered the entire spike protein, and the dominant responses were in regions 160-218 and 743-854. The 56-69-year group was small, and its depth increase did not reach significance, likely because of low power. After two AZD1222 doses, spike-specific TCR breadth and depth were significantly higher than at day 0 and than in MenACWY recipients. Because no day 14 peak-response samples were available, repertoires were characterized only after the peak T cell response.

Concerning this clone itself: The specificity of this receptor is unknown. No base quality information exists; no much larger clone differs at one position.

CDR1 LGHNA and CDR2 YSLEER are derived from the germline V gene. V is trimmed back by 0 bases and J by 5 bases, and the junction contains 9 bases that no gene match accounts for. The CDR3 measures 16 amino acids from cysteine to phenylalanine. Only CDR3 DNA remains: 48 bases, in frame from the first base. The CDR3 regions of human TCRbeta chains were analyzed by immunosequencing. In the paper's pipeline: Repertoire TCRs were matched against a reference library of SARS-CoV-2-specific TCRs generated with the MIRA antigen-specificity platform. Breadth was defined as the fraction of unique TCRs that were SARS-CoV-2-associated. Depth was defined as the fraction of total T cells that were SARS-CoV-2-associated. Each spike-specific TCR was assigned to its reactive spike region and to a CD4 or CD8 class using the MIRA data. Log10-transformed breadth and depth values were compared by one-way ANOVA with Sidak's multiple comparisons tests. TCRdb holds this immuneACCESS table with in-frame rearrangements only. Some clones are missing; in checked studies, unresolved V genes explain under half, and the rest has no known cause. V and J calls and clone size are given by that table; D and trimming were obtained from the DNA. This sample holds under 130,000 clones; 82% were observed only once. Jointly, the top ten make up about 5% of the sample.

The time point label corresponds to: baseline before first vaccination. Vaccinee samples were obtained from the UK trials COV001 and COV002, which included a single-blind randomized controlled phase 2/3 trial of AZD1222 (ChAdOx1 nCoV-19) in healthy adults. For TCRbeta chain sequencing, PBMC samples were collected from trial participants at day 0 and at day 28 after the second dose. The sequences come from peripheral blood, collected on day 0 of AZD1222 vaccination. The chain was built from TRBV4-3 and TRBJ1-1; 7 of the junction bases match TRBD1. The clonotype originates from an adult in good health. The DNA reads as follows: TGCGCCAGCAGCCAAGATCCGGCAGGGGGACGGACTGAAGCTTTCTTT. Its coded protein is CASSQDPAGGRTEAFF.